The T cell receptor (beta chain) described here comes from a study of blood T cell repertoires in COVID-19. About the study: The United States, Italy and Spain supplied acute and convalescent COVID-19 samples.

This clone has only one observation. The protocol was immunoSEQ multiplex PCR, while the TCRdb copy is restricted to in-frame clones and leaves out a portion. The sample records hundreds of thousands of clones, approximately 80% being singletons. The germline V gene encodes CDR1 SGHRS and CDR2 YFSETQ. Trimming stripped 0 bases from V and 0 bases from J, with 6 bases between. The CDR3 covers 15 residues. This TCR came from a man aged 80 or over with acute or convalescent COVID-19. This chain links TRBV5-1 with TRBJ1-4, with D uncertain. The source material was peripheral blood. CDR3 amino acids: CASSLGATTNEKLFF. DNA of the CDR3: TGCGCCAGCAGCTTGGGCGCGACAACTAATGAAAAACTGTTTTTT.